The 8 T cell receptor beta chains below all came from one sample that was sequenced in a study of T cell changes during pregnancy in multiple sclerosis. Sequencing was performed with immunoSEQ multiplex PCR; in TCRdb, only in-frame clones are kept and a portion is missing. The sample yields under 45,000 clones, 88% seen once. Here the sequenced sample was CD8+ T cells from peripheral blood mononuclear cells, taken in the first trimester of pregnancy. Every receptor here comes from a female donor with multiple sclerosis, enrolled in a pregnancy study.

CDR3 amino acids: CASTLSGGDGQYF. DNA of the CDR3: TGTGCCAGCACCCTCTCGGGGGGGGACGGGCAGTACTTC. The chain recombines TRBV7-2 with TRBJ2-7, with 8 bases aligning to TRBD2. From germline, CDR1 is SGHTA and CDR2 FQGNSA. With V trimmed by 7 bases and J by 9 bases, 11 bases remained unmatched. CDR3 length: 13 amino acids.

The genes are TRBV19 and TRBJ1-5, with D perhaps matching TRBD1 (5 bases). The CDR3 runs to 13 residues. Germline-derived CDR1 and CDR2 are LNHDA and SQIVND (reference sequence). Trimming left V 8 bases short and J 5 bases short, with 13 bases between. CDR3 in amino acids: CASGPKGDQPQHF. The DNA for the CDR3 is TGTGCCAGTGGACCCAAAGGGGATCAGCCCCAGCATTTT.

V gene TRBV9 combines with J gene TRBJ2-7; possible D gene TRBD2, 6 bases. CDR3 size: 14 residues. V lost 4 bases, J lost 2 bases, and 13 bases lay in between. Germline assignment: CDR1 SGDLS and CDR2 YYNGEE. CDR3 sequence: CASSPTGVTYEQYF. The CDR3, as DNA: TGTGCCAGCAGCCCAACGGGGGTTACCTACGAGCAGTACTTC.

This rearrangement joins TRBV6-5 to TRBJ1-3; D is possibly TRBD1 (6 bases). The V end lost 8 bases, the J end lost 2 bases, and 13 bases lay between the germline ends. Germline-derived CDR1 and CDR2 are MNHEY and SVGAGI. There are 14 residues in the CDR3. Here the CDR3 DNA reads TGTGCCAGCTACCGAGGGGGAGCTGGAAACACCATATATTTT. Protein product: CASYRGGAGNTIYF.

V is TRBV6-4 and J is TRBJ2-1; D might be TRBD2 (6 bases). This CDR3 is 15 amino acids long. Trimming pared 4 bases from V and 0 bases from J, leaving 10 bases between. Germline V lookup: CDR1 MRHNA, CDR2 SNTAGT. The CDR3 region has the DNA TGTGCCAGCAGTGTGGAGGGAGGCTCCTACAATGAGCAGTTCTTC. Its protein is CASSVEGGSYNEQFF.

Only one count was recorded for this clone. The chain uses TRBV4-1 and TRBJ2-7; D possibly corresponds to TRBD1 (6 bases). V lost 4 bases and J lost 6, with 22 bases in between. In germline, CDR1 is MGHRA, CDR2 YSYEKL. This CDR3 spans 16 amino acids. The CDR3 sequence is CASSLILGQGRGEQYF. DNA of the CDR3: TGCGCCAGCAGCCTTATCCTGGGGCAGGGGCGCGGCGAGCAGTACTTC.

The rearrangement uses TRBV15 and TRBJ2-5; D gene unclear. The CDR3 covers 13 residues. Germline values: CDR1 LNHNV, CDR2 YYDKDF (reference sequence). V shed 8 bases and J shed 2 bases, with 12 bases lying between them. The CDR3 region has the DNA TGTGCCACCTCGGGTGTCCCACAAGAGACCCAGTACTTC. As protein: CATSGVPQETQYF.

The genes are TRBV27 and TRBJ2-3; possibly TRBD2 for D (6 bases). The CDR3 runs 15 residues. Germline V gives CDR1 MNHEY, CDR2 SMNVEV (reference sequence). V lost 6 bases and J lost 0, with 13 bases in between. CDR3 protein: CASSPGLSSTDTQYF. The CDR3 coding sequence is TGTGCCAGCAGCCCTGGACTATCCAGCACAGATACGCAGTATTTT.